A single sample gave rise to the 11 T cell receptor beta chains below, sequenced in a study of OX40 agonist ivuxolimab in advanced cancers. Profiling relied on immunoSEQ multiplex PCR, and the TCRdb table lists in-frame clones only, not all of them. The sample yields roughly 59,000 clones, 80% to 95% seen once. This specimen consisted of CD4+ or CD8+ T cells sorted from blood, obtained in a trial of the OX40 agonist ivuxolimab. These receptors were collected from an adult with an advanced solid tumor such as melanoma, head and neck, liver or kidney cancer.

This chain connects TRBV6-5 to TRBJ2-7, with D possibly being TRBD1 (5 bases). The CDR3 runs to 14 residues. The V end lost 6 bases, the J end lost 3 bases, and 15 bases lay between the germline ends. In germline, CDR1 is MNHEY, CDR2 SVGAGI. The CDR3 DNA follows: TGTGCCAGCAGGGAGCAGGGAATTTACTACGAGCAGTACTTC. As protein: CASREQGIYYEQYF.

This chain links TRBV7-9 with TRBJ1-3; D remains ambiguous. This CDR3 comprises 15 residues. Germline V gene data show CDR1 as SEHNR and CDR2 as FQNEAQ (reference sequence). V lost 5 bases and J lost 0, with 11 bases in between. CDR3 sequence (DNA): TGTGCCAGCAGCCCGACCGTAAGCTCTGGAAACACCATATATTTT. This gives the protein CASSPTVSSGNTIYF. The full variable domain, rest sourced from reference TRBV7-9 and TRBJ1-3, is DTGVSQNPRHKITKRGQNVTFRCDPISEHNRLYWYRQTLGQGPEFLTYFQNEAQLEKSRLLSDRFSAERPKGSFSTLEIQRTEQGDSAMYLCASSPTVSSGNTIYFGEGSWLTVV.

This clone came up a few times. The chain uses TRBV5-1 and TRBJ2-7; D perhaps matches TRBD1 (5 bases). This CDR3 has 13 amino acids. Trimming took off 0 bases at V and 1 base at J, with 5 bases between the two ends. CDR1 and CDR2 from the germline V gene are SGHRS and YFSETQ. For the CDR3, the DNA is TGCGCCAGCAGCTTGGGACAGTCCTACGAGCAGTACTTC. It translates to CASSLGQSYEQYF.

The CDR3 reads CASSTSGRYNEQFF. For the CDR3, the DNA is TGTGCCAGTAGCACTAGCGGGAGGTACAATGAGCAGTTCTTC. The chain recombines TRBV19 with TRBJ2-1; 12 bases fit TRBD2. V shed 6 bases and J 4 bases; nucleotides not matched to a gene: 1. This CDR3 contains 14 residues. The germline V gene has CDR1 LNHDA and CDR2 SQIVND (reference sequence).

The chain employs TRBV5-6 and TRBJ2-7, with unresolved D. V shed 3 bases and J shed 1 base, with 5 bases lying between them. Germline CDR1 reads SGHDT; CDR2 reads YYEEEE. CDR3 length: 12 residues. The DNA for the CDR3 is TGTGCCAGCAGCTCAATATCCTACGAGCAGTACTTC. Its translation is CASSSISYEQYF.

The J gene is TRBJ2-3, the V gene TRBV30, with D perhaps matching TRBD2 (6 bases). This CDR3 region has 14 residues. Trimming took off 2 bases at V and 0 bases at J, with 9 bases between the two ends. The germline V gene has CDR1 GTSNPN and CDR2 SVGIG (reference sequence). The CDR3 nucleotides read TGTGCCTGGAGTCCTAGCGTAAGCACAGATACGCAGTATTTT. This codes for CAWSPSVSTDTQYF. Variable domain in full (rest from reference TRBV30 and TRBJ2-3): SQTIHQWPATLVQPVGSPLSLECTVEGTSNPNLYWYRQAAGRGLQLLFYSVGIGQISSEVPQNLSASRPQDRQFILSSKKLLLSDSGFYLCAWSPSVSTDTQYFGPGTRLTVL.

The chain is built from TRBV9 and TRBJ2-1; 7 nucleotides agree with TRBD2. Germline loops: CDR1 SGDLS, CDR2 YYNGEE. CDR3 length equals 15 residues. With V trimmed by 0 bases and J by 10 bases, 10 bases remained unmatched. The CDR3 spells CASSVVGTTRKEQFF. The CDR3 DNA follows: TGTGCCAGCAGCGTAGTGGGGACTACCCGTAAAGAGCAGTTCTTC.

J is TRBJ1-1 and V is TRBV19, with a weak D call TRBD1 (5 bases). Germline lookup yields CDR1 LNHDA and CDR2 SQIVND (reference sequence). The V and J ends lost 3 bases and 7 bases respectively, with 15 bases between them. CDR3 length: 14 amino acids. CDR3 protein: CASSIGPGSNEAFF. CDR3 DNA sequence: TGTGCCAGTAGTATTGGCCCAGGGTCCAATGAAGCTTTCTTT.

In this sample, this clone turned up a few times. V is TRBV4-1 and J is TRBJ1-1; no clear D. The germline V gene has CDR1 MGHRA and CDR2 YSYEKL. V lost 0 bases, J lost 1 base, and 9 bases lay in between. The CDR3 sequence is 15 residues long. In DNA form, the CDR3 reads TGCGCCAGCAGCCAAGAACCGACGGCGAACACTGAAGCTTTCTTT. Translation: CASSQEPTANTEAFF.

This chain joins TRBV4-1 and TRBJ2-2; no definite D call. Deletions cut 1 base from V and 3 bases from J, with 6 bases between. CDR1 MGHRA and CDR2 YSYEKL come from the germline V gene. This CDR3 has 14 residues. The CDR3, as DNA: TGCGCCAGCAGCCAAGCCACTGACACCGGGGAGCTGTTTTTT. Translating gives CASSQATDTGELFF.

The chain combines TRBV4-2 with TRBJ1-4; a possible D gene is TRBD1 (6 bases). V was clipped by 1 base and J by 4 bases, with 7 bases between them. Germline V gene lookup returns CDR1 LGHNA and CDR2 YNFKEQ. This CDR3 has 14 amino acids. In nucleotides, the CDR3 is TGTGCCAGCAGCCAAGGGACAGATAATGAAAAACTGTTTTTT. It encodes CASSQGTDNEKLFF.